This TCR beta chain was sequenced during a study of shared clonotypes between healthy human individuals. Study-wide results and caveats: What naive subsets generally showed was a larger estimated richness than memory subsets showed.

Details on this clone: Its antigen is undetermined.

Template for every sorted-subset replicate PCR totaled approximately 200 ng DNA, some 30,000 T cell genomes. Produced via immunoSEQ multiplex PCR; TCRdb's table is partial and in-frame only. The sample consists of 330,000 or so clones, 70% to 75% of them appearing once. Each donor was a Caucasian adult residing in Nashville, Tennessee. From germline, CDR1 is SNHLY and CDR2 FYNNEI. The germline V and J ends were trimmed by 6 bases and 0 bases, with 15 bases remaining between them. The CDR3 consists of 15 residues. This receptor was obtained from a young man in good health. The chain links TRBV2 to TRBJ2-7; tentatively, D is TRBD1 (6 bases). Sequencing was carried out using memory CD4+ T cells sorted from blood. Subset of the sample: CD45RA-negative fraction. CDR3 amino acids: CASRLRQESSYEQYF. The CDR3 DNA reads as TGTGCCAGCAGGCTAAGACAGGAAAGCTCCTACGAGCAGTACTTC.